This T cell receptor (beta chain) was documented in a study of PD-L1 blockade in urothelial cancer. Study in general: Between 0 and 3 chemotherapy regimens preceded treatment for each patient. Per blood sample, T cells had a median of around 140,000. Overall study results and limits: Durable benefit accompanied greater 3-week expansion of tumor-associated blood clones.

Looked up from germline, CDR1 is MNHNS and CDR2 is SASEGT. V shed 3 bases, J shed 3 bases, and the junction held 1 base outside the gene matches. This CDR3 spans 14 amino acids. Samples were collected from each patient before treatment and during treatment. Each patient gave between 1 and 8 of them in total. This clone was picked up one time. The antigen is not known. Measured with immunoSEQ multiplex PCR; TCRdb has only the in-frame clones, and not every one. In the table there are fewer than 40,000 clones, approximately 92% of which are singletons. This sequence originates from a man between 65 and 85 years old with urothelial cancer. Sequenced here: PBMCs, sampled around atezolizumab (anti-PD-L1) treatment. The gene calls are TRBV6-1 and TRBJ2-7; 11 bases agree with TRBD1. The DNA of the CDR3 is TGTGCCAGCAGTGAGGGACAGGGGGGCTACGAGCAGTACTTC. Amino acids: CASSEGQGGYEQYF.